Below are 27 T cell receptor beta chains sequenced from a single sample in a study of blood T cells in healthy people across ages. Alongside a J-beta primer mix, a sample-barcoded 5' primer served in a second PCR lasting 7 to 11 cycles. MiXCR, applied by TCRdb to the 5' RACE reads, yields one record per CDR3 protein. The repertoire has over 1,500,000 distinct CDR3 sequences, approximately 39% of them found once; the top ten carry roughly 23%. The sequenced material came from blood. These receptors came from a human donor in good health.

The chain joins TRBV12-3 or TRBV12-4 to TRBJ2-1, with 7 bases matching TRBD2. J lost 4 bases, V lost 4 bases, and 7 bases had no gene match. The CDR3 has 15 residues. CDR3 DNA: TGTGCCAGCAGTTCATCCGGGACTAAATACAATGAGCAGTTCTTC. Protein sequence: CASSSSGTKYNEQFF.

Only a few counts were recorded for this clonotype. CDR3 region: CSVEGPGTYGYTF. The CDR3 DNA reads as TGCAGCGTTGAAGGTCCCGGTACCTATGGCTACACCTTC. The gene calls are TRBV29-1 and TRBJ1-2; no firm D call. The CDR3 consists of 13 residues. Between the trimmed V and J ends, which lost 1 base and 4 bases, there was a span of 10 bases. CDR1 SQVTM and CDR2 ANQGSEA come from the germline V gene.

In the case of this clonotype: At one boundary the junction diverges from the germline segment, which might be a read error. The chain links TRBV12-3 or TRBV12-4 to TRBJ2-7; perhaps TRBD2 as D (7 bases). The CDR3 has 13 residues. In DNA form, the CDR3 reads TGTGCCGGCAGTGGGGGGGGGCCCTACGAGCAGTACTTC. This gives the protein CAGSGGGPYEQYF.

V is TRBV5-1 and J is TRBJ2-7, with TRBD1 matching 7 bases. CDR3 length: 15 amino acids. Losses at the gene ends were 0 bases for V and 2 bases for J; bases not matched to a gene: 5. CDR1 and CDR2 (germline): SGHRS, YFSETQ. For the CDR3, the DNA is TGCGCCAGCAGCTTGGATCAGGGGACAGCCTACGAGCAGTACTTC. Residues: CASSLDQGTAYEQYF.

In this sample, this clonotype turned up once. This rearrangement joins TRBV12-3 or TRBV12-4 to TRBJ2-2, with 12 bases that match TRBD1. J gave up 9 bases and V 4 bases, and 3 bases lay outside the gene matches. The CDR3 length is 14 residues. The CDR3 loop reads CASSWGQGARELFF. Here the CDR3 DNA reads TGTGCCAGCAGTTGGGGACAGGGGGCGCGGGAGCTGTTTTTT.

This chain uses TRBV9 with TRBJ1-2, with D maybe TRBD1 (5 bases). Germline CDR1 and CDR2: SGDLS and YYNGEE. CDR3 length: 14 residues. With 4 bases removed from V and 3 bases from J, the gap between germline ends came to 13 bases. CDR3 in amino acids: CASSSGTVHYGYTF. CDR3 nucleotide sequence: TGTGCCAGCAGCTCCGGGACGGTCCACTATGGCTACACCTTC.

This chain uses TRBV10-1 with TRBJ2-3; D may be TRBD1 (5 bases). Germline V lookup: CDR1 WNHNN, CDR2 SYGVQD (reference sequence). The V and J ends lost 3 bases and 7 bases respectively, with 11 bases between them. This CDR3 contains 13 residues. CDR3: CASSEQVGNTQYF. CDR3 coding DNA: TGCGCCAGCAGTGAACAGGTGGGGAATACGCAGTATTTT.

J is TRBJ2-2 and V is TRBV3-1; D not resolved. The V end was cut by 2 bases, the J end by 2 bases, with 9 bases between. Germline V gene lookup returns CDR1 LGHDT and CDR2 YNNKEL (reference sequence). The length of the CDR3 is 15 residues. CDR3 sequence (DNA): TGTGCCAGCAGCCAAAACCCACTCAACACCGGGGAGCTGTTTTTT. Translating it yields CASSQNPLNTGELFF. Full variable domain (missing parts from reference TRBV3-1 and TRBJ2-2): DTAVSQTPKYLVTQMGNDKSIKCEQNLGHDTMYWYKQDSKKFLKIMFSYNNKELIINETVPNRFSPKSPDKAHLNLHINSLELGDSAVYFCASSQNPLNTGELFFGEGSRLTVL.

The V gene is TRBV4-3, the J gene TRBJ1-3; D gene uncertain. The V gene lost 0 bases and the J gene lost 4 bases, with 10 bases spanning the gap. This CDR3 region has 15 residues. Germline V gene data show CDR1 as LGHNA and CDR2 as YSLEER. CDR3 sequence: CASSQDTGRGNTIYF. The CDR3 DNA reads TGCGCCAGCAGCCAAGATACCGGAAGGGGAAACACCATATATTTT.

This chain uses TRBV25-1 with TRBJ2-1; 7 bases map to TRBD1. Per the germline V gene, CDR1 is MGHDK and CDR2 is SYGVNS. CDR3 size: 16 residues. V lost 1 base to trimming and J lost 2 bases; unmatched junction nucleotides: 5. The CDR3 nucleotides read TGTGCCAGCAGTGAATTGGGGGACAGAACCTACAATGAGCAGTTCTTC. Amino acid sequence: CASSELGDRTYNEQFF. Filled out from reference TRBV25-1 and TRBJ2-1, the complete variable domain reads EADIYQTPRYLVIGTGKKITLECSQTMGHDKMYWYQQDPGMELHLIHYSYGVNSTEKGDLSSESTVSRIRTEHFPLTLESARPSHTSQYLCASSELGDRTYNEQFFGPGTRLTVL.

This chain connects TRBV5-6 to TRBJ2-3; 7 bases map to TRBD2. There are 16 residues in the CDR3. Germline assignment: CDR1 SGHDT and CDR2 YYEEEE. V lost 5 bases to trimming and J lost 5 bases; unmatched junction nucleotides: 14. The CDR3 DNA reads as TGTGCCAGCAGTCTCGGGACTAATCGGTTACTAGATACGCAGTATTTT. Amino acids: CASSLGTNRLLDTQYF.

The CDR3 here is CASSSGGPGRTYGYTF. CDR3 DNA sequence: TGTGCCAGCAGTTCGGGGGGCCCGGGACGGACCTATGGCTACACCTTC. The rearrangement joins TRBV28 to TRBJ1-2; perhaps TRBD1 as D (6 bases). Trimming cost V 4 bases and J 4 bases, with 19 bases left between them. CDR3 length: 16 amino acids. Germline lookup yields CDR1 MDHEN and CDR2 SYDVKM.

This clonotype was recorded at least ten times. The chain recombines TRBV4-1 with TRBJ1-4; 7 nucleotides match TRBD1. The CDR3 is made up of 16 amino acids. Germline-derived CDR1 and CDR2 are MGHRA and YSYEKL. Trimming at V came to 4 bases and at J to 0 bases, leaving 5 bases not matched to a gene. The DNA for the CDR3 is TGCGCCAGCAGCCTCGGGACAGTTGCAACTAATGAAAAACTGTTTTTT. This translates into CASSLGTVATNEKLFF.

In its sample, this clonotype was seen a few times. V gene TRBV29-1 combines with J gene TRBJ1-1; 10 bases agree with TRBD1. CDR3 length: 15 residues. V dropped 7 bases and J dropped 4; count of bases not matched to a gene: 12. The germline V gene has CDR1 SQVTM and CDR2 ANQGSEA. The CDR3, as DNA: TGCAGCGCAATAACACCGGGACAGGGGATCACTGAAGCTTTCTTT. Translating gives CSAITPGQGITEAFF.

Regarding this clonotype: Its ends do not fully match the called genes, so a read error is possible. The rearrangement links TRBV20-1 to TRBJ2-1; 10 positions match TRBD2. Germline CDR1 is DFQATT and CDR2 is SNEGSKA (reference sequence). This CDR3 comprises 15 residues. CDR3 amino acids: CSVRATSGVHNEQFF. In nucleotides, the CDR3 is TGCAGTGTTAGAGCTACTAGCGGGGTCCACAATGAGCAGTTCTTC.

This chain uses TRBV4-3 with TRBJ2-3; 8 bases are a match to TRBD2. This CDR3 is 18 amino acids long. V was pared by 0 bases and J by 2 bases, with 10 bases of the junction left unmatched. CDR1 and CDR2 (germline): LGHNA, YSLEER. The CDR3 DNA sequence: TGCGCCAGCAGCCAAGATCGGGTGGGCGGGGGGTCCACAGATACGCAGTATTTT. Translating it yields CASSQDRVGGGSTDTQYF.

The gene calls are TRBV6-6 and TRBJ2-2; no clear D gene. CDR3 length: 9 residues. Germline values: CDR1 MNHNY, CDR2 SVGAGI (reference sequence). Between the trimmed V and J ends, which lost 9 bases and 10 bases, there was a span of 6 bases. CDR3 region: CASGEELFF. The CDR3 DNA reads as TGTGCCAGTGGGGAGGAGCTGTTTTTT.

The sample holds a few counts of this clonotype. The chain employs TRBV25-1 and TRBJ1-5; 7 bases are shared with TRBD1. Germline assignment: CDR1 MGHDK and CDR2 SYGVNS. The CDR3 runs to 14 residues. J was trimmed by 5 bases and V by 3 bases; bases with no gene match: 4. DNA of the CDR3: TGTGCCAGCAGTGAGGGGGACAGTGATCAGCCCCAGCATTTT. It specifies CASSEGDSDQPQHF. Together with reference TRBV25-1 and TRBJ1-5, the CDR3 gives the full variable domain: EADIYQTPRYLVIGTGKKITLECSQTMGHDKMYWYQQDPGMELHLIHYSYGVNSTEKGDLSSESTVSRIRTEHFPLTLESARPSHTSQYLCASSEGDSDQPQHFGDGTRLSIL.

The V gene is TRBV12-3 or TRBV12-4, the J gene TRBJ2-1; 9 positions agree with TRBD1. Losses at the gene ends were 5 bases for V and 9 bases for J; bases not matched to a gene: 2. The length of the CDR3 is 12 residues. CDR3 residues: CASSVTGGEQFF. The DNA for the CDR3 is TGTGCCAGCAGTGTGACAGGGGGTGAGCAGTTCTTC.

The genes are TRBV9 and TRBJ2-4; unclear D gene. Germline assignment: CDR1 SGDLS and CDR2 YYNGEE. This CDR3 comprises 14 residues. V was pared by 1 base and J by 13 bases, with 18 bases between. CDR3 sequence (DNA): TGTGCCAGCAGCGTAAGTAACTCCTACAATGAGCAGTACTTC. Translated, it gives CASSVSNSYNEQYF.

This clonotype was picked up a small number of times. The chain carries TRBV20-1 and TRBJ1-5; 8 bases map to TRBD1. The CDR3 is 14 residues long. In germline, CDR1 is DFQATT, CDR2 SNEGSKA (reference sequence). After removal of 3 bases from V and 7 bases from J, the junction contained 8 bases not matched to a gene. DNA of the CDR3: TGCAGTGCTAGGGACAGGGAACAAGGACAGCCCCAGCATTTT. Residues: CSARDREQGQPQHF.

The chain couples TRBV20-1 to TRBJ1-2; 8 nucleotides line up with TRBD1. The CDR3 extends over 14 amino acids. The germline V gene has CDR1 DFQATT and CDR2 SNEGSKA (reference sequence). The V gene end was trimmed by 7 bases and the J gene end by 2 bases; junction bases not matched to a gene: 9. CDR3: CSGGGQDLNYGYTF. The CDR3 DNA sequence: TGCAGTGGAGGGGGACAGGACTTAAACTATGGCTACACCTTC.

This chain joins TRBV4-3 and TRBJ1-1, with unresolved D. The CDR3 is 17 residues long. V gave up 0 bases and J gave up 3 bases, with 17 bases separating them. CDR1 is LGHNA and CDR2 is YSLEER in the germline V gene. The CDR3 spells CASSQDHPGALDTEAFF. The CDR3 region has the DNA TGCGCCAGCAGCCAAGATCATCCGGGCGCGCTCGACACTGAAGCTTTCTTT.

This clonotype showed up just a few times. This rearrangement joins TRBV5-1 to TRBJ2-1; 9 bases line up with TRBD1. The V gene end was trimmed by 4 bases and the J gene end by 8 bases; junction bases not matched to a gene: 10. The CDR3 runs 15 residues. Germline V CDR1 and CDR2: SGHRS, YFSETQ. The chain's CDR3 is CASSPQGAPRYEQFF. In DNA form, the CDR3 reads TGCGCCAGCAGCCCACAGGGGGCGCCCCGGTATGAGCAGTTCTTC.

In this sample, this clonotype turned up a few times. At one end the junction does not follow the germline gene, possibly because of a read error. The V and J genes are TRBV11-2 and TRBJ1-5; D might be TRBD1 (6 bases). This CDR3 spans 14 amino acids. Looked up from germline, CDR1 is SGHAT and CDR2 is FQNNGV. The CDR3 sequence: CASSLGGVGQPQHF. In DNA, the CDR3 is TGTGCCAGCAGTTTAGGGGGAGTGGGTCAGCCCCAGCATTTT.

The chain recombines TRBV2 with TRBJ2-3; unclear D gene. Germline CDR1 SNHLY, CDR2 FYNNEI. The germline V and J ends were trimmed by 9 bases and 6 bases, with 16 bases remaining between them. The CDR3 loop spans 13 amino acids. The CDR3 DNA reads TGTGCCAGGGGGTCTCCCGCGGCGGATACGCAGTATTTT. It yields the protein CARGSPAADTQYF.

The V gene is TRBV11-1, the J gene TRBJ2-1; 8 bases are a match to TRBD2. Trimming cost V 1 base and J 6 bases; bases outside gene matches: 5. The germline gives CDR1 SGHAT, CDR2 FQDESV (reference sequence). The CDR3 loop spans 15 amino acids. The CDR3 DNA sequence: TGTGCCAGCAGCTTAGAAGGACTAGCTTTCAATGAGCAGTTCTTC. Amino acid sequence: CASSLEGLAFNEQFF.